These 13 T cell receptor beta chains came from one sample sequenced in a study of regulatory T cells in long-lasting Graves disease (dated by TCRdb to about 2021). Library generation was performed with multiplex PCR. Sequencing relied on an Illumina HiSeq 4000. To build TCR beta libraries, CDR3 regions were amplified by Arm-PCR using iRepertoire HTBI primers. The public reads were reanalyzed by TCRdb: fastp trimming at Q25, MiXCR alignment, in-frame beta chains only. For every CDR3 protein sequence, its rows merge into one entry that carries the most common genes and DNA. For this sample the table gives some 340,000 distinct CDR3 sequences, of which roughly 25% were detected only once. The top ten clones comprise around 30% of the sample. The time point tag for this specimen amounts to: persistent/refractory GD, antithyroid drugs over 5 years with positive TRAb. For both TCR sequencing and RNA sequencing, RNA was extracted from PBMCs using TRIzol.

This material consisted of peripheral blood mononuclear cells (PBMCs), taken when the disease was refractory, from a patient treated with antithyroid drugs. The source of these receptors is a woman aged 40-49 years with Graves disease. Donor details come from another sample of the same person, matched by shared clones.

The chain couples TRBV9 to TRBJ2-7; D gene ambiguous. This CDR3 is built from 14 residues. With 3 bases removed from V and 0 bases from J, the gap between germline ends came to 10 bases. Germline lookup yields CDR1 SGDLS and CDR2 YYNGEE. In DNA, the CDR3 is TGTGCCAGCAGCGCCCGGACGCACTCCTACGAGCAGTACTTC. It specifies CASSARTHSYEQYF.

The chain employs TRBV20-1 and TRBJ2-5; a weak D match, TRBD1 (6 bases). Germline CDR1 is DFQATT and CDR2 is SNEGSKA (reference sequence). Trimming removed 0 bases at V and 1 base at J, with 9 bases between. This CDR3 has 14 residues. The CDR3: CSARDGTTQETQYF. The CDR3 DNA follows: TGCAGTGCTAGAGATGGGACAACCCAAGAGACCCAGTACTTC.

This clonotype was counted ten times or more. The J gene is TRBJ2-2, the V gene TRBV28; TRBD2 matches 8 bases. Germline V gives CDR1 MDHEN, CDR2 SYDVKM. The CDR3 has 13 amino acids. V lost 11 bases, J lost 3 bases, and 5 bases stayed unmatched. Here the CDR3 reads CAATAGDTGELFF. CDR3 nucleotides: TGTGCCGCGACAGCGGGAGACACCGGGGAGCTGTTTTTT.

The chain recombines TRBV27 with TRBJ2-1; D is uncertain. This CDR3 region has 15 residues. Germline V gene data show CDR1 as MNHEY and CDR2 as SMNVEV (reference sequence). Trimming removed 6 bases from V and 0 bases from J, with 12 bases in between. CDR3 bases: TGTGCCAGCAGCCACTTGGAGAGCTCCTACAATGAGCAGTTCTTC. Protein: CASSHLESSYNEQFF.

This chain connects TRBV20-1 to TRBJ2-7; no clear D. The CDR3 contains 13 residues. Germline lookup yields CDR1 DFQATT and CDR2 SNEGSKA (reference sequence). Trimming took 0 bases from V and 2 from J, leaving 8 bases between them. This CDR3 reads CSARDPLTYEQYF. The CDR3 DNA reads TGCAGTGCTAGAGATCCGCTTACCTACGAGCAGTACTTC.

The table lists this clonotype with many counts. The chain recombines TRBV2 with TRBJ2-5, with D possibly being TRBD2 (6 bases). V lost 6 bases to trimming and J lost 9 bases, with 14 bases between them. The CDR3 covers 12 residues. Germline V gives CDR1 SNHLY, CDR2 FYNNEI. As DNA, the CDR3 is TGTGCCAGCAGGGGAGATCGGAGGGCCCAGTACTTC. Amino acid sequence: CASRGDRRAQYF.

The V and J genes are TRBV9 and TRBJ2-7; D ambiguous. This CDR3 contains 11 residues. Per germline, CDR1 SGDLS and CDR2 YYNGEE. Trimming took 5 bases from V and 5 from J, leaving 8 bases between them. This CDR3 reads CASSAQNEQYF. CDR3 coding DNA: TGTGCCAGCAGTGCACAGAACGAGCAGTACTTC.

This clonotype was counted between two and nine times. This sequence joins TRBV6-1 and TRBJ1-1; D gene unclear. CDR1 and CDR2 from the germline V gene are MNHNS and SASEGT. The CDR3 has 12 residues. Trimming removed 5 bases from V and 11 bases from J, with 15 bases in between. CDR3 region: CASSHYREEAFF. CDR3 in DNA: TGTGCCAGCAGTCATTACCGGGAAGAGGCTTTCTTT.

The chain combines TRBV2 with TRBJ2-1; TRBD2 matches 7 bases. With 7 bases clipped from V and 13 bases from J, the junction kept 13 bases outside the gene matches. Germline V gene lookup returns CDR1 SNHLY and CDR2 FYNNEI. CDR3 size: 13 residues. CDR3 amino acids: CASIGRGPGFQFF. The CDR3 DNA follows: TGTGCCAGCATAGGGAGGGGCCCTGGTTTTCAGTTCTTC.

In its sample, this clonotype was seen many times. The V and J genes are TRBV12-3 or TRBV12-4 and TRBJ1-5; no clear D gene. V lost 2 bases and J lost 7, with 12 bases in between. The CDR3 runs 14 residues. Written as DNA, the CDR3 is TGTGCCAGCAGTTTAAGCCGGACCCGGCAGCCCCAGCATTTT. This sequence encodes CASSLSRTRQPQHF.

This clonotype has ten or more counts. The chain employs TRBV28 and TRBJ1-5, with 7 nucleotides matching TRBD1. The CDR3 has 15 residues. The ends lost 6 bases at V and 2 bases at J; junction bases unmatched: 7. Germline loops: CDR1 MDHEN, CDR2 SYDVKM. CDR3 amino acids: CASSLTGTGNQPQHF. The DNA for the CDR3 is TGTGCCAGCAGCTTAACCGGGACAGGCAATCAGCCCCAGCATTTT. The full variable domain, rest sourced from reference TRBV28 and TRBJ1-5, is DVKVTQSSRYLVKRTGEKVFLECVQDMDHENMFWYRQDPGLGLRLIYFSYDVKMKEKGDIPEGYSVSREKKERFSLILESASTNQTSMYLCASSLTGTGNQPQHFGDGTRLSIL.

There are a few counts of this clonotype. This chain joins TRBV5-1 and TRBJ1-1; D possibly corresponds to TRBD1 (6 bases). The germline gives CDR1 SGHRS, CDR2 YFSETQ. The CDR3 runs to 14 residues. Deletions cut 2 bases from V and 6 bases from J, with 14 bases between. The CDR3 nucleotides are TGCGCCAGCAGCTTACAGGGATTCAACGCTGAAGCTTTCTTT. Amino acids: CASSLQGFNAEAFF.

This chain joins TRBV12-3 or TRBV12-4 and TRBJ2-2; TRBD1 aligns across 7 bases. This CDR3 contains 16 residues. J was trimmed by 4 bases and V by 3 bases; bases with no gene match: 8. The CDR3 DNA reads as TGTGCCAGCAGTTTCAGAACAGGGGTTTCCACCGGGGAGCTGTTTTTT. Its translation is CASSFRTGVSTGELFF.